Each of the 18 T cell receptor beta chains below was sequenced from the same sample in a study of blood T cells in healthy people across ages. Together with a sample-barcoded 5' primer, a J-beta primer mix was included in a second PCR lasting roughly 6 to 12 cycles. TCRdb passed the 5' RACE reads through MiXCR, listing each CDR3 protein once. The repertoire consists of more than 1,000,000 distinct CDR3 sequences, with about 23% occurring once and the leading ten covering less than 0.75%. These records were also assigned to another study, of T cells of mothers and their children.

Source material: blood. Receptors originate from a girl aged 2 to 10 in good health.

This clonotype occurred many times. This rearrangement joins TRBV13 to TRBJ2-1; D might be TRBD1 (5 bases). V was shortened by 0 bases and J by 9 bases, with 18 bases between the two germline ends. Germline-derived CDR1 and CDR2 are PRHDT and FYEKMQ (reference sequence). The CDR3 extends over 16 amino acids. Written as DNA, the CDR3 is TGTGCCAGCAGCTTAGGTGTGGGTCAAGGGGCGAGTGAGCAGTTCTTC. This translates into CASSLGVGQGASEQFF. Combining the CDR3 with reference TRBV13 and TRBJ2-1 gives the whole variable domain AAGVIQSPRHLIKEKRETATLKCYPIPRHDTVYWYQQGPGQDPQFLISFYEKMQSDKGSIPDRFSAQQFSDYHSELNMSSLELGDSALYFCASSLGVGQGASEQFFGPGTRLTVL.

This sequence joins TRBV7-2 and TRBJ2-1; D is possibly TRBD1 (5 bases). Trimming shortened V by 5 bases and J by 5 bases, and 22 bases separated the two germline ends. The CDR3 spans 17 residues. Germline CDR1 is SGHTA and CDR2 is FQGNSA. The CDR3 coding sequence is TGTGCCAGCAGCGCGGTCAACAGGCTGGATGAGAACAATGAGCAGTTCTTC. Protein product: CASSAVNRLDENNEQFF.

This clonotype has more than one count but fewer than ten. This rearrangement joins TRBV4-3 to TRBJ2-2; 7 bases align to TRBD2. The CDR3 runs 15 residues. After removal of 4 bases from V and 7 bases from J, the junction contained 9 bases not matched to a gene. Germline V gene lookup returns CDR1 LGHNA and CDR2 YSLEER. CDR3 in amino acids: CASSPLAGAVGELFF. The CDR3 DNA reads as TGCGCCAGCAGCCCCCTCGCGGGAGCGGTCGGGGAGCTGTTTTTT.

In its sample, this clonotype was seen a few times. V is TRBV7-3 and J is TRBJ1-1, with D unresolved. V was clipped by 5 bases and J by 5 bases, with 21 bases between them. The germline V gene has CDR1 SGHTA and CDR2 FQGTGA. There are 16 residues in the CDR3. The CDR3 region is CASSGRNSGGLTEAFF. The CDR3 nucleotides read TGTGCCAGCAGCGGACGCAATTCAGGAGGTTTGACTGAAGCTTTCTTT.

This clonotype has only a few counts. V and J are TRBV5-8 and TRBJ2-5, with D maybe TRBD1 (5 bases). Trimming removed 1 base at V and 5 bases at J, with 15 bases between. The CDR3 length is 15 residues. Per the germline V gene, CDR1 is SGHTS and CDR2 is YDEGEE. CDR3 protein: CASSLLAGLKETQYF. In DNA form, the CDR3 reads TGTGCCAGCAGCTTGTTGGCAGGGCTAAAGGAGACCCAGTACTTC.

CDR3 in amino acids: CASSLTGGPLDEQFF. CDR3 DNA sequence: TGTGCCAGCAGCTTAACGGGGGGGCCATTAGATGAGCAGTTCTTC. The genes are TRBV7-3 and TRBJ2-5; D perhaps matches TRBD2 (7 bases). The tail of the sequence fits TRBJ2-1 better, so the J call may be wrong. Germline V gives CDR1 SGHTA, CDR2 FQGTGA. CDR3 size: 15 residues.

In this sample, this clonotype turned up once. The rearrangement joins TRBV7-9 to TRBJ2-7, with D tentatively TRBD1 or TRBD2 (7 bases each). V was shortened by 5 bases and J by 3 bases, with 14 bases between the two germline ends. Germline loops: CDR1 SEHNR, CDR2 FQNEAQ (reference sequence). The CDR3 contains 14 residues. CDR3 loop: CASSLTGEGYEQYF. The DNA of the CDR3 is TGTGCCAGCAGCCTCACAGGGGAGGGCTACGAGCAGTACTTC. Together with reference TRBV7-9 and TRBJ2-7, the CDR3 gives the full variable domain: DTGVSQNPRHKITKRGQNVTFRCDPISEHNRLYWYRQTLGQGPEFLTYFQNEAQLEKSRLLSDRFSAERPKGSFSTLEIQRTEQGDSAMYLCASSLTGEGYEQYFGPGTRLTVT.

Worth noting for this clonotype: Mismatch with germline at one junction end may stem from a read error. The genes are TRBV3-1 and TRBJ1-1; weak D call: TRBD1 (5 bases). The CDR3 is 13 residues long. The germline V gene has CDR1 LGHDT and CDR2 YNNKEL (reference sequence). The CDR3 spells CATGTLAGREAYF. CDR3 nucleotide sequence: TGTGCCACCGGGACCTTGGCCGGAAGGGAAGCTTACTTT.

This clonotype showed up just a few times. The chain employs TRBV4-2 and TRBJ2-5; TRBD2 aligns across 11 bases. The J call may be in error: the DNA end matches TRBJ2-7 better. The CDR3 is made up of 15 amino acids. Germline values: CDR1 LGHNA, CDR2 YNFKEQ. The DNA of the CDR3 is TGTGCCAGCAGCCGGGGACTAGCGGATTTCTACGAGCAGTACTTC. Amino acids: CASSRGLADFYEQYF.

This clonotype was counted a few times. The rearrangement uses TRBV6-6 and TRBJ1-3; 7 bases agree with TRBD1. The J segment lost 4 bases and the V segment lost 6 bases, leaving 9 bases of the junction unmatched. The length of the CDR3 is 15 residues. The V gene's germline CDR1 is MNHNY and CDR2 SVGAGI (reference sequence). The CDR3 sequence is CASRGSGDSGNTIYF. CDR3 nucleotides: TGTGCCAGCAGAGGGTCAGGGGACAGCGGAAACACCATATATTTT.

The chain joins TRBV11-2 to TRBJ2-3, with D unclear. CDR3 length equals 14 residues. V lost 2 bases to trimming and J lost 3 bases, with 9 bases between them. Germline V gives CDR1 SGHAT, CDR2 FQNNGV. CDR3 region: CASSLLSQTDTQYF. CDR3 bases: TGTGCCAGCAGCTTACTCTCACAGACAGATACGCAGTATTTT. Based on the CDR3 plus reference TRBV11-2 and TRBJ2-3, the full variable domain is EAGVAQSPRYKIIEKRQSVAFWCNPISGHATLYWYQQILGQGPKLLIQFQNNGVVDDSQLPKDRFSAERLKGVDSTLKIQPAKLEDSAVYLCASSLLSQTDTQYFGPGTRLTVL.

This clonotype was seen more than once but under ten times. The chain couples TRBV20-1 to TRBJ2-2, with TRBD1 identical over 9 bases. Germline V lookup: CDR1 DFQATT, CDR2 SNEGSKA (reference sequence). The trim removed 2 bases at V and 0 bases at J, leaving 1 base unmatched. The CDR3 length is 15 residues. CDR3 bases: TGCAGTGCTAGAAGGACAGGGGCGAACACCGGGGAGCTGTTTTTT. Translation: CSARRTGANTGELFF.

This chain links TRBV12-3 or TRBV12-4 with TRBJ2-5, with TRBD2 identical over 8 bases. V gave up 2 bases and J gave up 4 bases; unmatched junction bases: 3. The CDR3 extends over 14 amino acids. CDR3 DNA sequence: TGTGCCAGCAGTTTAACTACTAGCGGAGAGACCCAGTACTTC. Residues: CASSLTTSGETQYF.

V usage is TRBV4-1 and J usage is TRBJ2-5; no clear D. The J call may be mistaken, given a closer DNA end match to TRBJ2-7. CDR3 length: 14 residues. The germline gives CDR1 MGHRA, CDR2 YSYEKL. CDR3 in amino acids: CASSLPGETYEQYF. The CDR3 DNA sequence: TGCGCCAGCAGCCTCCCCGGAGAGACCTACGAGCAGTACTTC.

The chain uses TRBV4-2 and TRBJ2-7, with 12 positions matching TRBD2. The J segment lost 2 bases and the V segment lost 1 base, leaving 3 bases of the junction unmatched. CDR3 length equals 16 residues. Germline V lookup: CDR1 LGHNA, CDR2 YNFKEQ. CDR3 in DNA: TGTGCCAGCAGCCAAGGACGGACTAGCGGGACCTACGAGCAGTACTTC. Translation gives CASSQGRTSGTYEQYF.

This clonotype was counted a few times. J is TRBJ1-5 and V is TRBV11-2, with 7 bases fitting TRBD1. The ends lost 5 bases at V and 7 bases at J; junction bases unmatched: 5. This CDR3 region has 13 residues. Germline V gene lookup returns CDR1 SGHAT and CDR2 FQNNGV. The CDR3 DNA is TGTGCCAGCAGCACAGGGGCGGCCCAGCCCCAGCATTTT. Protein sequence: CASSTGAAQPQHF. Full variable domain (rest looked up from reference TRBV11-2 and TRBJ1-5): EAGVAQSPRYKIIEKRQSVAFWCNPISGHATLYWYQQILGQGPKLLIQFQNNGVVDDSQLPKDRFSAERLKGVDSTLKIQPAKLEDSAVYLCASSTGAAQPQHFGDGTRLSIL.

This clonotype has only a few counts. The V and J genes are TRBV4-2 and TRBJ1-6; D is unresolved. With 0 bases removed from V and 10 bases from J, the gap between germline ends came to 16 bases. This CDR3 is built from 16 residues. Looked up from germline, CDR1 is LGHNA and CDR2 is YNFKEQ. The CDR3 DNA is TGTGCCAGCAGCCAAGATCTTTTACAAGCGGACTCACCCCTCCACTTT. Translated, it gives CASSQDLLQADSPLHF.

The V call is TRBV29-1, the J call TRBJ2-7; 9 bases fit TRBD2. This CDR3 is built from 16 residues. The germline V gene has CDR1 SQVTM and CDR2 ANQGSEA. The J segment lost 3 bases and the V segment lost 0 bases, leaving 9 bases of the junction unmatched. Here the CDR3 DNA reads TGCAGCGTTGAAGATCTGCGGGAGGGGGTAATCTACGAGCAGTACTTC. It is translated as CSVEDLREGVIYEQYF.